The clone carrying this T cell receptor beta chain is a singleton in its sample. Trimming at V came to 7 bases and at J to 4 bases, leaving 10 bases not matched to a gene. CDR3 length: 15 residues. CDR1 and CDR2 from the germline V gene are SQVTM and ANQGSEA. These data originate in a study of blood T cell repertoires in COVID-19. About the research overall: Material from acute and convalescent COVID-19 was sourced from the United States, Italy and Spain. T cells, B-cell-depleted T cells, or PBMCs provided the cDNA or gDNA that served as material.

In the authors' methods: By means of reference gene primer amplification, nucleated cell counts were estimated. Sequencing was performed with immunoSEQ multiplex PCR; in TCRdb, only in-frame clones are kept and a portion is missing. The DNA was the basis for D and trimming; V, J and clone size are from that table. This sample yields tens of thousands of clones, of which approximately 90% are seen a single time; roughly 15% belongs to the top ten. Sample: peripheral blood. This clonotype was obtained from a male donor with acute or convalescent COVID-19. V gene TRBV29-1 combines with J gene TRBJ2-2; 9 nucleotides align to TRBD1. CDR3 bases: TGCAGCGCCAGGAGGGACAGGGACCCCACCGGGGAGCTGTTTTTT. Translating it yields CSARRDRDPTGELFF.